This T cell receptor beta chain was observed in a study of shared clonotypes between healthy human individuals (dated by TCRdb to the early 2020s). Study-level background: Three men and a couple of women, aged 18 to 49 years, made up the cohort. Per donor, three plates each were used for CD4 naive and CD4 memory, two for CD8 naive, and one for CD8 memory. The study deeply sequenced blood TCR repertoires of about five healthy adults to estimate repertoire size and the extent of clonotype sharing between individuals. To increase sequencing depth and limit assay-specific biases, TCR repertoire library preparation and sequencing were carried out by different laboratories using diverse techniques. Leukapheresis yielded between about 0.85 and 10 billion PBMCs per donor. Broader findings and caveats from the paper: The genetic and exposure-history diversity represented was limited by the small number of donors. Naive subsets generally had larger estimated clonotype richness than memory subsets did. Incomplete sequencing was indicated by rarefaction of sorted-subset datasets, despite the large sequencing depth. Sampling was restricted to blood, and TCR repertoires in tissue are likely to differ from TCR repertoires in blood. Pairwise subsampling led to the expectation that sequencing depth would affect the degree of clonotype sharing among donors. Roughly 5% of naive CD4, 3.5% of naive CD8, around 2.3% of memory CD4, and roughly 0.4% of memory CD8 clonotypes were shared across several donors. Higher generation probabilities were observed for clonotypes shared by all four sorted-subset donors than for non-shared clonotypes.

The CDR3 numbers 15 residues from cysteine through phenylalanine. This entry keeps only the CDR3 DNA: 45 bases, framed from base 1. V is shortened by 4 bases, J by 4 bases, and the region joining them spans 18 bases. Donors were healthy HIV-negative adults with no recently reported acute infections or vaccinations. Only Caucasian adults living in Nashville, Tennessee, USA were represented among the donors. CD4+ T cells were enriched by magnetic negative selection; naive cells were then positively selected on CD45RA, and the negative fraction formed the memory subset. Blood was obtained by leukapheresis, after which PBMCs were separated by Ficoll-Histopaque density gradient centrifugation and cryopreserved in liquid nitrogen vapor phase. Analytical flow cytometry was used to check the purity and quantity of each magnetically sorted T cell population. From each sorted fraction, genomic DNA was isolated and quantified by UV absorbance on a Nanodrop 2000c.

Concerning this clone itself: Its antigen specificity is not known. Base qualities were left out, and no much larger clone turns up one base away.

Using the deep immunoSEQ assay, TCR CDR3 regions were amplified from genomic DNA by multiplex PCR. Genomic DNA extracted from each cell subset was distributed evenly over all wells of several immunoSEQ 96-well plates, and each plate served as one replicate. For sorted subsets, each replicate PCR was loaded with roughly 190 ng genomic DNA, equivalent to some 27,000 T cell genomes. Purified libraries were quantified with a Qubit 3.0 fluorometer, sized on a Bioanalyzer 2100, and re-quantified with the KAPA Library Quantification kit. A separate single-read 150-cycle Illumina NextSeq 550 flow cell was used to sequence each immunoSEQ 96-well plate. In the paper's pipeline: Because the immunoSEQ output held only junctional sequences and lacked quality scores, the filtering could not match the filtering applied to full-length reads. To assign V/J genes and CDR3, sequences were annotated against IMGT germline references using PyIR, a Python wrapper for IgBLAST v1.9. Reads were removed for weak V/J assignments (E-value above 1e-6), missing CDR3, stop codons, out-of-frame junctions, or ambiguous translated residues. V3J clonotypes were defined as sequences sharing the same inferred V gene, J gene, and CDR3 amino acid sequence. To compute the percentage overlap between repertoires, the number of shared unique clonotypes was divided by the size of the smaller repertoire. Richness of each repertoire was evaluated using RTK rarefaction, the Chao1 estimator, and Recon v2.1 estimates of unobserved clonotypes. For all TCRbeta clonotypes obtained by the gDNA method from four donors, generation probabilities were computed with OLGA. TCRdb obtained this table from immuneACCESS and retained in-frame rearrangements with V and J assigned. These tables miss some clones; where compared with another copy, unresolved V genes account for less than half of the shortfall, and the remainder is unexplained. Clonal size and the V and J genes are those of that table, whereas D and trimming came from the DNA. The sample contains 2,500,000 or so clones, roughly 93% of them found a single time. About 0.34% of the sample belongs to the ten largest clones.

The sequence joins TRBV5-3 to TRBJ2-7, with TRBD1 perhaps the D gene, on 6 matching bases. TRBV5-3 is an open reading frame whose function is uncertain. The sample taken for sequencing was naive CD4+ T cells from PBMCs. The cell subset or site label for this specimen denotes: CD45RA+ positively selected. This TCR derives from a man younger than 35 in good health. Some clones in this sample may be carry-over from other donors' samples. The DNA sequence is as follows: TGTGCCAGAAGCCTCCGGGACACTCGCGCGTACGAGCAGTACTTC. Its translation is CARSLRDTRAYEQYF.